These 5 T cell receptor beta chains were all obtained from the same sample, sequenced in a study of blood T cell repertoires in COVID-19. The data were produced by immunoSEQ multiplex PCR, yet TCRdb's version contains in-frame clones alone and is incomplete. The data hold 300,000 to 400,000 clones, with 70% to 90% observed a single time. The sequenced material came from peripheral blood. Receptors were obtained from a woman aged 30 to 39 with COVID-19, enrolled during active disease.

The CDR3 reads CASSPRAEGYGYTF. The DNA of the CDR3 is TGTGCCAGCAGCCCCCGAGCAGAGGGATATGGCTACACCTTC. This chain joins TRBV5-6 and TRBJ1-2; D not certain. Per the germline V gene, CDR1 is SGHDT and CDR2 is YYEEEE. With 4 bases removed from V and 5 bases from J, the gap between germline ends came to 15 bases. The CDR3 spans 14 residues.

V is TRBV2 and J is TRBJ1-3; tentative D call: TRBD1 (5 bases). V lost 6 bases to trimming and J lost 4 bases, with 16 bases between them. Germline V gene lookup returns CDR1 SNHLY and CDR2 FYNNEI. This CDR3 comprises 15 residues. CDR3 in amino acids: CASRKEGLAGNTIYF. CDR3 bases: TGTGCCAGCAGAAAAGAGGGACTGGCAGGAAACACCATATATTTT.

The V call is TRBV5-4, the J call TRBJ1-5, with TRBD1 as a possible D gene (5 bases). Looked up from germline, CDR1 is SGHNT and CDR2 is YYREEE (reference sequence). With 0 bases removed from V and 3 bases from J, the gap between germline ends came to 10 bases. This CDR3 region has 15 residues. CDR3 amino acids: CASSLAPGINQPQHF. CDR3 nucleotides: TGTGCCAGCAGCTTGGCCCCAGGGATCAATCAGCCCCAGCATTTT.

CDR3 nucleotides: TGTGCCAGCAGTTACTCGATGGAGGAGGAGACCCAGTACTTC. It translates to CASSYSMEEETQYF. The V and J genes are TRBV6-7 and TRBJ2-5; the D gene is possibly TRBD2 (5 bases). TRBV6-7 carries the ORF label, with uncertain function. This CDR3 region has 14 residues. Trimming stripped 0 bases from V and 5 bases from J, with 10 bases between.

This chain joins TRBV5-1 and TRBJ1-2, with TRBD1 matching over 9 bases. Germline CDR1 reads SGHRS; CDR2 reads YFSETQ. CDR3 length equals 14 residues. The junction had 11 bases not matched to a gene; V was cut back by 6 bases and J by 8 bases. DNA for the CDR3: TGCGCCAGCACCTCCCGGACAGGGGAAGGCGGCTACACCTTC. This codes for CASTSRTGEGGYTF.